The clone carrying this T cell receptor (beta chain) has a handful of counts. The antigen remains undetermined. Germline V gene data show CDR1 as DFQATT and CDR2 as SNEGSKA (reference sequence). V was shortened by 0 bases and J by 2 bases, with 13 bases between the two germline ends. The CDR3 covers 16 residues. The sample comes from a study of T cells in Graves' hyperthyroidism and ophthalmopathy. Study results and caveats: Stable hyperthyroidism was told apart from ophthalmopathy by a model built on 13 V-J features. Blood also showed most of the thyroid clonotypes that were expanded above 0.001.

Uncontrolled infection, other autoimmune disease, pregnancy and lactation each barred patients from inclusion. TCR beta CDR3 sequences were amplified from RNA transcripts. Initially, a first-round RT-PCR of the TCR CDR3 employed the HTBI primer set. TCRdb called the multiplex PCR reads again in MiXCR, with one record for every CDR3 protein. The data show hundreds of thousands of distinct CDR3 sequences, about 13% seen once. The chain carries TRBV20-1 and TRBJ2-2; D is possibly TRBD2 (6 bases). The specimen was blood. This clonotype was obtained from a woman aged 18-29 years with Graves' hyperthyroidism. In DNA form, the CDR3 reads TGCAGTGCTAGAGACAGCAGGACTACTAACACCGGGGAGCTGTTTTTT. As protein: CSARDSRTTNTGELFF.